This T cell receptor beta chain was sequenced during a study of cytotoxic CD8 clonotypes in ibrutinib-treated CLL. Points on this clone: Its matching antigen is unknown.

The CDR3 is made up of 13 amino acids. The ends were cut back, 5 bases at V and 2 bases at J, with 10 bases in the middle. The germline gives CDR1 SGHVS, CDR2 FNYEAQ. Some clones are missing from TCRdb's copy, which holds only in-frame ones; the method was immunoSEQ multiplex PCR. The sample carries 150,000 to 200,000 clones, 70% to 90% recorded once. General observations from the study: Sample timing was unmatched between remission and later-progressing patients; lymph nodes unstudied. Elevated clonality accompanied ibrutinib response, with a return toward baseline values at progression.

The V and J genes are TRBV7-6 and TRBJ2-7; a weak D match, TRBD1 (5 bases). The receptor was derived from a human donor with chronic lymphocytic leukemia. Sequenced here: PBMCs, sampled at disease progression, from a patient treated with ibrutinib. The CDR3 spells CASSPRQTYEQYF. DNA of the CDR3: TGTGCCAGCAGCCCCAGACAGACCTACGAGCAGTACTTC.